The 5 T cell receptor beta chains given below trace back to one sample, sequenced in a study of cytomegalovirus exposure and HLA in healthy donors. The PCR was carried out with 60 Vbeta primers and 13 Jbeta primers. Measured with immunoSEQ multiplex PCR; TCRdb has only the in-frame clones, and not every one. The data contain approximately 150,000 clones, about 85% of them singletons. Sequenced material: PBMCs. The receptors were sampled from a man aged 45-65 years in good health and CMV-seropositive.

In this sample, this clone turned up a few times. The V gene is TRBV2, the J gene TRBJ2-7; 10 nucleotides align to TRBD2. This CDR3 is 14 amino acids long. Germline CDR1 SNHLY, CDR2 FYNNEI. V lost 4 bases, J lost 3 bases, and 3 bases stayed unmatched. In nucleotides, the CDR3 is TGTGCCAGCAGTGGACTAGCGGGCTTCTACGAGCAGTACTTC. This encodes CASSGLAGFYEQYF.

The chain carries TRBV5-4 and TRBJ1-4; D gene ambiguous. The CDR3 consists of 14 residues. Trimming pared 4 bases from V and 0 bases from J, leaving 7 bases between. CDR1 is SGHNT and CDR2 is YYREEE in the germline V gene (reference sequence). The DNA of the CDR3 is TGTGCCAGCAGCCCGGGGACAACTAATGAAAAACTGTTTTTT. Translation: CASSPGTTNEKLFF.

CDR3 DNA sequence: TGTGCCAGCTCACCACTCGACAGCTACAATGAGCAGTTCTTC. As protein: CASSPLDSYNEQFF. This chain connects TRBV18 to TRBJ2-1; maybe TRBD1 (5 bases). Trimming pared 1 base from V and 3 bases from J, leaving 7 bases between. Germline V gene data show CDR1 as KGHSH and CDR2 as LQKENI. The CDR3 spans 14 residues.

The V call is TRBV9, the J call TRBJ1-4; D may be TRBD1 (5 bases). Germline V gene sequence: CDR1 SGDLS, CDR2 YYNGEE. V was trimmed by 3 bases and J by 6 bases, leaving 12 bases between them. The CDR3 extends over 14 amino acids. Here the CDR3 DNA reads TGTGCCAGCAGCGCCCGACCGGGGGATGAAAAACTGTTTTTT. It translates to CASSARPGDEKLFF.

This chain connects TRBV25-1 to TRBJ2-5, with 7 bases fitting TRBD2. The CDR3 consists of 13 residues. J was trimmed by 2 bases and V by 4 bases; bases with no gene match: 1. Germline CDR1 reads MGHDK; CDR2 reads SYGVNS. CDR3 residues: CASSAAGQETQYF. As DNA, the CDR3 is TGTGCCAGCAGTGCAGCGGGACAAGAGACCCAGTACTTC.